These 2 T cell receptor beta chains originate from one sample sequenced in a study of shared clonotypes between healthy human individuals. Generated by immunoSEQ multiplex PCR, the TCRdb table keeps only in-frame clones and is missing some. This table holds about 2.4 million clones, roughly 92% found once. The sample taken for sequencing was naive CD4+ T cells sorted from blood. The sample's subset: CD45RA+ positively selected. These receptors all come from a man younger than 30 in good health.

The chain is built from TRBV4-1 and TRBJ2-7, with D possibly being TRBD2 (5 bases). Trimming removed 0 bases from V and 3 bases from J, with 15 bases in between. Germline CDR1 MGHRA, CDR2 YSYEKL. This CDR3 spans 16 amino acids. In DNA form, the CDR3 reads TGCGCCAGCAGCCAAGAGAGCGGAGGAAACCTCTACGAGCAGTACTTC. It encodes CASSQESGGNLYEQYF.

This rearrangement joins TRBV18 to TRBJ1-1; 10 bases map to TRBD1. The length of the CDR3 is 17 residues. From germline, CDR1 is KGHSH and CDR2 LQKENI. After removal of 8 bases from V and 1 base from J, the junction contained 13 bases not matched to a gene. The CDR3 DNA follows: TGTGCCAGCGGACCGACCGGGACAGGGGTGGGGAACACTGAAGCTTTCTTT. Residues: CASGPTGTGVGNTEAFF.